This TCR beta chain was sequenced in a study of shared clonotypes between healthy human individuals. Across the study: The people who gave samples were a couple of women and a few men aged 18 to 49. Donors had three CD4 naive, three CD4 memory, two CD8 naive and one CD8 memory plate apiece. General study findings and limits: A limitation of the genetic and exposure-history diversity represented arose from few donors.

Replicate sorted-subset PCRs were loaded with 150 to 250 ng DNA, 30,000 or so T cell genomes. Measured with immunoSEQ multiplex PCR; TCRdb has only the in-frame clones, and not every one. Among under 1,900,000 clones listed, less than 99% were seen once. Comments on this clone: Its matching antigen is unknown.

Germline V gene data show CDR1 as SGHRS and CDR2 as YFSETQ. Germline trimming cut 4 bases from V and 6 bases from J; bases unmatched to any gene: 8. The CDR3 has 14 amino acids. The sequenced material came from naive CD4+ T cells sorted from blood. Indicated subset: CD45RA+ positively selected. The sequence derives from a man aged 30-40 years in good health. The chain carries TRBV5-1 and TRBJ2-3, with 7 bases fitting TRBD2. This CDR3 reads CASSLDPGGDTQYF. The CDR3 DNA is TGCGCCAGCAGCCTGGATCCGGGAGGTGATACGCAGTATTTT.